The 10 T cell receptor beta chains given below trace back to one sample, sequenced in a study of T cells in Graves' hyperthyroidism and ophthalmopathy. TCR beta CDR3 regions were amplified from RNA transcripts. RT-PCR in the first round (using the HTBI primer set) targeted the TCR CDR3. One entry per CDR3 protein results from TCRdb running MiXCR on the multiplex PCR reads. The sample contains 300,000 to 400,000 distinct CDR3 sequences, approximately 22% of which appear only once. The sample taken for sequencing was blood. Every receptor here comes from a woman aged 50 to 65 with Graves' hyperthyroidism.

This chain links TRBV28 with TRBJ1-1; D gene unclear. Per germline, CDR1 MDHEN and CDR2 SYDVKM. This CDR3 spans 17 amino acids. With 4 bases removed from V and 0 bases from J, the gap between germline ends came to 18 bases. This CDR3 is CASSYDGSPRLNTEAFF. CDR3 in DNA: TGTGCCAGCAGTTACGACGGGAGTCCCCGGTTGAACACTGAAGCTTTCTTT.

In this sample, this clonotype turned up many times. In DNA form, the CDR3 reads TGTGCCAGCAACCTCCAGGGGGCAGAGACCCAGTACTTC. Translated: CASNLQGAETQYF. The V gene is TRBV12-3 or TRBV12-4, the J gene TRBJ2-5; TRBD1 matches 8 bases. V was pared by 7 bases and J by 4 bases, with 5 bases of the junction left unmatched. This CDR3 region has 13 residues.

At least ten counts were recorded for this clonotype. V and J are TRBV11-2 and TRBJ2-5; 8 positions agree with TRBD2. J gave up 2 bases and V 5 bases, and 13 bases lay outside the gene matches. This CDR3 has 17 residues. The germline CDR1 and CDR2 sequences are SGHAT and FQNNGV. The CDR3 protein is CASSLMGLAGGQETQYF. As DNA, the CDR3 is TGTGCCAGCAGCCTGATGGGATTGGCGGGGGGACAAGAGACCCAGTACTTC.

There are many counts of this clonotype. The chain has TRBV14 and TRBJ2-3; a possible D gene is TRBD1 (5 bases). Germline V lookup: CDR1 SGHDN, CDR2 FVKESK. CDR3 length equals 14 residues. V shed 0 bases and J shed 7 bases, with 11 bases lying between them. The CDR3 region has the DNA TGTGCCAGCAGCCAAGATAGCCAGGGAAATACGCAGTATTTT. It yields the protein CASSQDSQGNTQYF.

This clonotype was seen many times. V usage is TRBV24-1 and J usage is TRBJ2-1, with 9 bases that match TRBD1. V shed 11 bases and J 2 bases; nucleotides not matched to a gene: 9. CDR3 length: 15 amino acids. Germline V CDR1 and CDR2: KGHDR, SFDVKD. CDR3 nucleotides: TGTGCCATAAGCGGGACAGGGACCCCCTACAATGAGCAGTTCTTC. This gives the protein CAISGTGTPYNEQFF.

This clonotype was detected ten times or more. The chain links TRBV28 to TRBJ1-3, with TRBD1 matching 7 bases. The J segment lost 2 bases and the V segment lost 6 bases, leaving 4 bases of the junction unmatched. The CDR3 is 14 residues long. Germline V gene lookup returns CDR1 MDHEN and CDR2 SYDVKM. The CDR3 here is CASSRDSPGNTIYF. CDR3 DNA: TGTGCCAGCAGCCGGGACAGTCCTGGAAACACCATATATTTT.

This chain uses TRBV4-1 with TRBJ1-2; D is possibly TRBD1 (5 bases). Per the germline V gene, CDR1 is MGHRA and CDR2 is YSYEKL. V gave up 3 bases and J gave up 4 bases, with 9 bases separating them. The CDR3 spans 13 residues. DNA of the CDR3: TGCGCCAGCAGCCAGGGACGGGTCTATGGCTACACCTTC. Protein product: CASSQGRVYGYTF.

This clonotype was seen a few times. A much larger clone differs by one base, so this may be a read error. No conserved phenylalanine or tryptophan ends this CDR3, so it is likely a read error. This rearrangement joins TRBV20-1 to TRBJ2-7, with D maybe TRBD2 (7 bases). Germline V gives CDR1 DFQATT, CDR2 SNEGSKA (reference sequence). This CDR3 is built from 15 residues. Between the trimmed V and J ends, which lost 5 bases and 2 bases, there was a span of 19 bases. CDR3 coding DNA: TGCAGTGCTCGAGGGGGAGGGGGGAGGCCCTACGAGCAGTACCTC. It yields the protein CSARGGGGRPYEQYL.

On this clonotype itself: Being one base from a much bigger clone, this may be a read error. The rearrangement links TRBV11-2 to TRBJ2-3; 7 positions agree with TRBD2. J was trimmed by 3 bases and V by 1 base; bases with no gene match: 7. CDR3 length equals 16 residues. The V gene's germline CDR1 is SGHAT and CDR2 FQNNGV. The CDR3, as DNA: TGTGCCAGCAGCTTAGTAAGCGGGGTACTGACAGATACGCAGTATTTT. Translation: CASSLVSGVLTDTQYF.

This clonotype has only one observation. This chain connects TRBV4-1 to TRBJ1-3; maybe TRBD1 (6 bases). Trimming left V 7 bases short and J 3 bases short, with 13 bases between. This CDR3 spans 14 amino acids. Germline V CDR1 and CDR2: MGHRA, YSYEKL. CDR3 in amino acids: CASNPTGVGNTIYF. DNA for the CDR3: TGCGCCAGCAACCCGACAGGAGTTGGAAACACCATATATTTT.